This T cell receptor (beta chain) was recorded in a study of shared clonotypes between healthy human individuals. As for the study in general: A donor's plate count was three for CD4 naive and three for CD4 memory; CD8 naive had two and CD8 memory one.

Each cell subset's genomic DNA was divided evenly among several immunoSEQ plates. Libraries were prepared by immunoSEQ multiplex PCR; TCRdb keeps only in-frame clonotypes and omits some of them. The sample has 1 million to 1.2 million clones, roughly 77% seen once. This clone has more than one count but fewer than ten. This clonotype was obtained from a man aged 18 to 30 in good health. Some clones in this sample may be carry-over from other donors' samples. Sample: memory CD4+ T cells from PBMCs. Indicated subset: CD45RA-negative fraction.

The CDR3 coding sequence is TGTGCCAGCAGCTTAAACGGGGTGGTTGGGGCCAACGTCCTGACTTTC. The encoded protein is CASSLNGVVGANVLTF. This rearrangement joins TRBV7-3 to TRBJ2-6; possible D gene TRBD2, 5 bases. Between the trimmed V and J ends, which lost 1 base and 3 bases, there was a span of 10 bases. The CDR3 is 16 amino acids. CDR1 SGHTA and CDR2 FQGTGA come from the germline V gene.